This T cell receptor beta chain originates from a study of T cell responses to AZD1222 COVID-19 vaccine. General study points: Clonal diversity was possibly underestimated, and white British individuals and females predominated among donors. Spike-spanning, vaccine-associated CD4 TCRs were dominant at 160-218 and 743-854. Of the AZD1222 recipients, only five to seven were seropositive at baseline. Repertoires were obtained only post-peak T cell response.

Profiling relied on immunoSEQ multiplex PCR, and the TCRdb table lists in-frame clones only, not all of them. The sample consists of roughly 130,000 clones, roughly 94% of them appearing once. As for this clone: Its cognate antigen is unknown.

The sample in question was peripheral blood, obtained on day 0 of AZD1222 vaccination. The TCR sequence derives from an adult in good health.

The CDR3 sequence: CASSSVGQPQHF. As DNA, the CDR3 is TGTGCCAGCAGCTCAGTGGGTCAGCCCCAGCATTTT. This chain connects TRBV7-8 to TRBJ1-5; D call uncertain. CDR1 SGHVS and CDR2 FQNEAQ come from the germline V gene. This CDR3 contains 12 residues. Trimming removed 4 bases at V and 6 bases at J, with 7 bases between.